The clone carrying this T cell receptor beta chain has just a few counts. This specimen comes from a study of human T cells and chemical hapten exposure. Study details: The sensitizing agent was 2% DPC, placed on approximately 2 cm by approximately 2 cm of upper inner arm skin. Throughout the approximately 24-week study, diphenylcyclopropenone was applied weekly to the patients' scalps.

Stated time point: pre-sensitization, week 0. Regarding treatment: therapeutic diphenylcyclopropenone sensitization with weekly scalp DPC. From whole blood left unfractionated, total RNA was extracted. Unique molecular identifiers were attached to individual cDNA molecules within the library. How the authors handled the data: A typical sample had some 87,000 TCRs, with roughly 23,224 to 690,600 overall. TCRdb itself ran the RACE reads through MiXCR, one entry per CDR3 protein. The V and J calls were not made by the authors but by TCRdb's processing. The table includes 56,000 or so distinct CDR3 sequences, 9.5% to 10% detected once. Trimming stripped 0 bases from V and 0 bases from J, with 10 bases between. From germline, CDR1 is SGHRS and CDR2 YFSETQ. The CDR3 totals 17 residues.

The sequence derives from a woman in her twenties or thirties with alopecia areata. Some clones in this sample may be carry-over from other donors' samples. The sequencing here drew on whole blood, taken in connection with sensitization to the hapten diphenylcyclopropenone (DPC). This chain connects TRBV5-1 to TRBJ1-6; D ambiguous. DNA for the CDR3: TGCGCCAGCAGCTTGGAGATAGGGAGCTCCTATAATTCACCCCTCCACTTT. It encodes CASSLEIGSSYNSPLHF.